A selection of T cell receptor beta chains follows, all from one sample in a study of cytomegalovirus exposure and HLA in healthy donors. Method: immunoSEQ multiplex PCR; TCRdb's copy keeps in-frame clones and lacks some. The repertoire includes 120,000 to 150,000 clones, approximately 88% of them detected once, and roughly 0.53% sits in the top ten. The material sequenced was PBMCs. The receptor source for this set is a woman aged 40 to 50 in good health and CMV-seronegative. Both conserved end residues are part of each CDR3. D genes are given only for firm matches. A clone size is listed for some rows: how often the clone was seen (once, few, many), or a class if it is expanded.

clone size	J gene	V gene	D gene	CDR3 protein	CDR3 DNA
-	TRBJ2-3	TRBV19	-	CASATGMVADTQYF	TGTGCCAGTGCGACGGGAATGGTTGCAGATACGCAGTATTTT
few	TRBJ2-7	TRBV19	-	CASSDGTSGDSYEQYF	TGTGCCAGTAGTGACGGGACTTCCGGAGATTCCTACGAGCAGTACTTC
-	TRBJ2-7	TRBV29-1	TRBD1	CSVEFFRGREQYF	TGCAGCGTTGAATTTTTCAGGGGGCGTGAGCAGTACTTC
-	TRBJ2-1	TRBV4-1	-	CAGSPPTEYNEQFF	TGCGCCGGCAGCCCTCCGACAGAATACAATGAGCAGTTCTTC
-	TRBJ1-2	TRBV2	-	CASTAGTFYGYTF	TGTGCCAGCACGGCAGGAACTTTCTATGGCTACACCTTC
-	TRBJ1-3	TRBV29-1	-	CSVNRGNTIYF	TGCAGCGTCAACAGAGGAAACACCATATATTTT
-	TRBJ1-5	TRBV5-4	TRBD1	CASSPRDRGSYGNQPQHF	TGTGCCAGCAGCCCCCGGGACAGGGGGTCGTACGGCAATCAGCCCCAGCATTTT
-	TRBJ2-1	TRBV7-2	-	CASSRQGRGEQFF	TGTGCCAGCAGCCGACAGGGGAGGGGTGAGCAGTTCTTC
-	TRBJ1-1	TRBV19	-	CASSTEGEWTEAFF	TGTGCCAGTAGTACCGAGGGAGAGTGGACTGAAGCTTTCTTT
-	TRBJ1-5	TRBV5-1	TRBD1	CASSLDPGTGNQPQHF	TGCGCCAGCAGCTTGGACCCCGGGACAGGTAATCAGCCCCAGCATTTT
-	TRBJ2-3	TRBV2	TRBD1	CAFAGGQGTDTQYF	TGTGCCTTCGCCGGGGGACAGGGGACAGATACGCAGTATTTT
-	TRBJ2-7	TRBV30	-	CAWSVQGKGEQYF	TGTGCCTGGAGTGTACAGGGAAAGGGAGAGCAGTACTTC
-	TRBJ2-7	TRBV5-6	-	CASSLVGPYEQYF	TGTGCCAGCAGCTTGGTCGGTCCTTACGAGCAGTACTTC
-	TRBJ2-2	TRBV6-1	TRBD1	CASSEQGASSGELFF	TGTGCCAGCAGTGAGCAGGGGGCGTCGTCCGGGGAGCTGTTTTTT
-	TRBJ2-3	TRBV2	-	CASSAGTSVDTQYF	TGTGCCAGCAGCGCCGGGACTTCTGTCGATACGCAGTATTTT
few	TRBJ2-1	TRBV9	TRBD2	CASSQTSREHNEQFF	TGTGCCAGCAGCCAGACTAGCCGGGAACACAATGAGCAGTTCTTC
-	TRBJ2-5	TRBV29-1	-	CSGQGGEETQYF	TGCAGCGGCCAGGGGGGAGAAGAGACCCAGTACTTC
-	TRBJ2-2	TRBV6-5	-	CASGGNTGELFF	TGTGCCAGCGGAGGGAACACCGGGGAGCTGTTTTTT
-	TRBJ2-5	TRBV5-1	TRBD1	CASSLTGGGVETQYF	TGCGCCAGCAGCTTGACAGGGGGCGGGGTAGAGACCCAGTACTTC
-	TRBJ1-6	TRBV27	-	CASSIRGSYNSPLHF	TGTGCCAGCAGCATCAGGGGCTCCTATAATTCACCCCTCCACTTT
-	TRBJ1-6	TRBV5-6	-	CASSLGQSNSPLHF	TGTGCCAGCAGCTTGGGACAGTCGAATTCACCCCTCCACTTT
-	TRBJ2-1	TRBV27	TRBD2	CASSHGTSGRNEQFF	TGTGCCAGCAGCCACGGGACTAGCGGGAGAAATGAGCAGTTCTTC
-	TRBJ2-1	TRBV11-2	TRBD2	CASSLLAGDNEQFF	TGTGCCAGCAGCTTATTAGCGGGAGACAATGAGCAGTTCTTC
once	TRBJ2-2	TRBV7-9	-	CASRLAAVNTGELFF	TGTGCCAGCAGGCTCGCAGCGGTGAACACCGGGGAGCTGTTTTTT
-	TRBJ1-5	TRBV6-1	-	CASSAYRESQPQHF	TGTGCCAGCAGTGCCTACAGGGAAAGTCAGCCCCAGCATTTT
-	TRBJ2-7	TRBV28	TRBD2	CASRPHSGSSYEQYF	TGTGCCAGCAGACCTCATAGCGGGAGCTCCTACGAGCAGTACTTC
-	TRBJ1-1	TRBV6-1	TRBD1	CASSTRDRGRPGAFF	TGTGCCAGCAGTACCCGGGACAGGGGGCGTCCAGGAGCTTTCTTT
-	TRBJ2-1	TRBV6-6	-	CASSLQGGGVFPEQFF	TGTGCCAGCAGTTTACAGGGTGGGGGCGTTTTCCCTGAGCAGTTCTTC
-	TRBJ2-1	TRBV27	TRBD2	CASSTRTSGFYNEQFF	TGTGCCAGCAGCACCCGTACTAGCGGGTTTTACAATGAGCAGTTCTTC
-	TRBJ2-5	TRBV11-2	TRBD2	CASSSVSGRVRETQYF	TGTGCCAGCAGCTCAGTTAGCGGGAGAGTTAGAGAGACCCAGTACTTC
-	TRBJ2-7	TRBV27	-	CASSFGVSYEQYF	TGTGCCAGCAGTTTTGGTGTCTCCTACGAGCAGTACTTC
-	TRBJ1-5	TRBV7-8	-	CASSLGGSAVNQPQHF	TGTGCCAGCAGCTTAGGAGGTTCGGCAGTAAATCAGCCCCAGCATTTT
-	TRBJ1-2	TRBV4-1	TRBD1	CASSQEGQGGKKGYTF	TGCGCCAGCAGCCAAGAGGGACAGGGGGGAAAAAAGGGCTACACCTTC
-	TRBJ1-1	TRBV11-2	TRBD1	CASSLLTGFMNTEAFF	TGTGCCAGCAGCTTACTGACAGGGTTCATGAACACTGAAGCTTTCTTT
-	TRBJ2-7	TRBV19	-	CASSSGMSYEQYF	TGTGCCAGTAGTAGCGGGATGTCCTACGAGCAGTACTTC
-	TRBJ1-1	TRBV10-2	-	CASSEQGGGTEAFF	TGCGCCAGCAGTGAGCAGGGAGGAGGGACTGAAGCTTTCTTT
once	TRBJ2-2	TRBV5-1	-	CASSPEMSGTGELFF	TGCGCCAGCAGCCCGGAGATGTCGGGCACCGGGGAGCTGTTTTTT
-	TRBJ1-2	TRBV7-8	TRBD1	CASSSRTGLNYGYTF	TGTGCCAGCAGCTCCCGGACAGGGCTTAACTATGGCTACACCTTC
-	TRBJ2-5	TRBV7-9	-	CASSPTGYRETQYF	TGTGCCAGCAGCCCCACAGGGTATCGAGAGACCCAGTACTTC
-	TRBJ2-6	TRBV5-3	-	CARSTAPDTPGANVLTF	TGTGCCAGAAGCACCGCGCCCGACACTCCTGGGGCCAACGTCCTGACTTTC
-	TRBJ2-7	TRBV5-1	TRBD2	CASSYSGRTDEQYF	TGCGCCAGCAGCTATAGCGGGAGGACGGACGAGCAGTACTTC
once	TRBJ1-2	TRBV7-9	-	CSSSTPHNGEGYTF	TGTTCCAGCAGCACACCTCATAATGGGGAGGGCTACACCTTC
few	TRBJ2-7	TRBV5-4	-	CASSLGLRPTYEQYF	TGTGCCAGCAGCTTGGGACTGCGGCCCACCTACGAGCAGTACTTC
few	TRBJ1-1	TRBV4-1	-	CASSQGALNTEAFF	TGCGCCAGCAGCCAAGGAGCATTGAACACTGAAGCTTTCTTT
few	TRBJ2-2	TRBV6-4	TRBD2	CASSAEAGVTGELFF	TGTGCCAGCAGTGCCGAAGCGGGAGTCACCGGGGAGCTGTTTTTT
-	TRBJ1-2	TRBV6-6	-	CASSGPGHDYGYTF	TGTGCCAGCAGCGGACCGGGACACGACTATGGCTACACCTTC
-	TRBJ2-3	TRBV9	TRBD2	CASGLAGPTDTQYF	TGTGCCAGCGGACTAGCGGGACCCACAGATACGCAGTATTTT
-	TRBJ2-3	TRBV4-3	-	CASSQETGLGTDTQYF	TGCGCCAGCAGCCAAGAAACGGGGTTAGGCACAGATACGCAGTATTTT
-	TRBJ2-5	TRBV5-4	TRBD1	CASSLGGQGTGETQYF	TGTGCCAGCAGCTTGGGGGGACAGGGGACAGGAGAGACCCAGTACTTC
-	TRBJ2-5	TRBV5-1	TRBD1	CASSQLRTGSRTQYF	TGCGCCAGCAGCCAACTACGGACAGGCTCCCGGACCCAGTACTTC
-	TRBJ2-7	TRBV27	-	CASKYYGVSSYEQYF	TGTGCCAGCAAATATTACGGGGTAAGCTCCTACGAGCAGTACTTC
-	TRBJ2-7	TRBV2	TRBD1	CASQGGTRGRSAYEQYF	TGTGCCAGCCAGGGAGGAACCAGGGGGCGAAGCGCCTACGAGCAGTACTTC
-	TRBJ2-2	TRBV10-1	TRBD1	CASSPGQETGELFF	TGCGCCAGCAGCCCCGGACAGGAAACCGGGGAGCTGTTTTTT
-	TRBJ1-2	TRBV7-9	TRBD1	CASSPQGVYYGYTF	TGTGCCAGCAGCCCGCAGGGGGTTTACTATGGCTACACCTTC
-	TRBJ2-7	TRBV4-1	TRBD2	CASSRGREGSYEQYF	TGCGCCAGCAGCCGTGGCCGGGAGGGCTCCTACGAGCAGTACTTC
-	TRBJ2-7	TRBV4-1	TRBD2	CASSKGTSGSSYEQYF	TGCGCCAGCAGCAAGGGGACTAGCGGGAGCTCCTACGAGCAGTACTTC
-	TRBJ1-5	TRBV6-1	TRBD1	CASSEAAGGDQPQHF	TGTGCCAGCAGTGAAGCCGCAGGGGGCGATCAGCCCCAGCATTTT
few	TRBJ2-1	TRBV4-3	TRBD2	CASSQESVILGGTEQFF	TGCGCCAGCAGCCAAGAGTCTGTCATCCTGGGGGGGACTGAGCAGTTCTTC
-	TRBJ2-7	TRBV13	TRBD1	CASSDGDRDEQYF	TGTGCCAGCAGCGACGGGGACAGGGACGAGCAGTACTTC